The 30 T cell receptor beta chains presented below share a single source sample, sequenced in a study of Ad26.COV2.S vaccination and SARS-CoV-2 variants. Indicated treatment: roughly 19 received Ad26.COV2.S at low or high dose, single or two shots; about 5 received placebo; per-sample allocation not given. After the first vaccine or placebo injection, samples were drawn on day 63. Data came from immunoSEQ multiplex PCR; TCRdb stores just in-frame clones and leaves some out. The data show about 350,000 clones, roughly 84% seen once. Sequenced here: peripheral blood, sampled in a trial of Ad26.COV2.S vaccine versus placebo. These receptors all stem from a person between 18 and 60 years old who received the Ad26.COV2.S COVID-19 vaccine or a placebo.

The CDR3 loop reads CASSPDRDFQPQHF. The CDR3 nucleotides are TGTGCCAGCTCACCGGACAGGGATTTTCAGCCCCAGCATTTT. The chain employs TRBV18 and TRBJ1-5; 8 positions agree with TRBD1. V dropped 3 bases and J dropped 6; count of bases not matched to a gene: 4. The CDR3 is 14 residues long. Germline values: CDR1 KGHSH, CDR2 LQKENI.

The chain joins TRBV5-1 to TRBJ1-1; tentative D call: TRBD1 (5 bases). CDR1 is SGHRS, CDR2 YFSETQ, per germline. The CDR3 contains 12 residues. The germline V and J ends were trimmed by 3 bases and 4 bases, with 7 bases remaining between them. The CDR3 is CASSSGGTEAFF. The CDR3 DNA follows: TGCGCCAGCAGCTCTGGGGGCACTGAAGCTTTCTTT.

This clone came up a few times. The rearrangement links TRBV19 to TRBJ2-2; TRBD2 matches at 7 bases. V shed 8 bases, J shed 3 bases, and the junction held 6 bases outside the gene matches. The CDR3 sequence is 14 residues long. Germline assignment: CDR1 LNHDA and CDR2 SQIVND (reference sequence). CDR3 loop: CASSSGGHTGELFF. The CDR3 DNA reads TGTGCCAGTTCGTCGGGGGGTCACACCGGGGAGCTGTTTTTT.

The CDR3 here is CASSPTGGTEAFF. The CDR3 DNA is TGTGCCAGCAGCCCCACAGGGGGCACTGAAGCTTTCTTT. The rearrangement uses TRBV7-3 and TRBJ1-1; TRBD1 matches 8 bases. The germline CDR1 and CDR2 sequences are SGHTA and FQGTGA. J lost 4 bases, V lost 5 bases, and 3 bases had no gene match. The CDR3 extends over 13 amino acids. The full variable domain, rest sourced from reference TRBV7-3 and TRBJ1-1, is GAGVSQTPSNKVTEKGKYVELRCDPISGHTALYWYRQSLGQGPEFLIYFQGTGAADDSGLPNDRFFAVRPEGSVSTLKIQRTERGDSAVYLCASSPTGGTEAFFGQGTRLTVV.

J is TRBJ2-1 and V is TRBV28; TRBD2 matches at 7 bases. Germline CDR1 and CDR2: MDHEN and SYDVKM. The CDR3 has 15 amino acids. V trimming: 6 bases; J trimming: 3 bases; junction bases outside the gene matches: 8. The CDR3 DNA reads TGTGCCAGCAGGACGAGCGGGGAAAGCTACAATGAGCAGTTCTTC. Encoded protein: CASRTSGESYNEQFF.

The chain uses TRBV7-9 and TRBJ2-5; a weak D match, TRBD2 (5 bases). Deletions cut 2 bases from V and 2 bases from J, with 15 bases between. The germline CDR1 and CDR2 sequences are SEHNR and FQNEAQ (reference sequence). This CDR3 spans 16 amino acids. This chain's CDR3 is CASSLRERGLQETQYF. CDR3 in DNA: TGTGCCAGCAGCTTACGGGAACGAGGTTTACAAGAGACCCAGTACTTC.

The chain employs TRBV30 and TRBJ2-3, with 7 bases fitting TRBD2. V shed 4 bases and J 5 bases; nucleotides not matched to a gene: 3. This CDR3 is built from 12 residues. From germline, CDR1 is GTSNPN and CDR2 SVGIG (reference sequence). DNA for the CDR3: TGTGCCTGGACTGGGGGGGGAGATACGCAGTATTTT. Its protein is CAWTGGGDTQYF.

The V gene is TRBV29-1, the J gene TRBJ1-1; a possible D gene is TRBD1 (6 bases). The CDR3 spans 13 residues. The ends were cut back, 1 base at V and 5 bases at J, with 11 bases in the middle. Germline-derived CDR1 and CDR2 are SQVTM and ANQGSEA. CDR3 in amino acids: CSVEVGGLTEAFF. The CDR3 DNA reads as TGCAGCGTTGAAGTCGGGGGGCTTACTGAAGCTTTCTTT. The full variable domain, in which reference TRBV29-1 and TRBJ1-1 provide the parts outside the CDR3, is SAVISQKPSRDICQRGTSLTIQCQVDSQVTMMFWYRQQPGQSLTLIATANQGSEATYESGFVIDKFPISRPNLTFSTLTVSNMSPEDSSIYLCSVEVGGLTEAFFGQGTRLTVV.

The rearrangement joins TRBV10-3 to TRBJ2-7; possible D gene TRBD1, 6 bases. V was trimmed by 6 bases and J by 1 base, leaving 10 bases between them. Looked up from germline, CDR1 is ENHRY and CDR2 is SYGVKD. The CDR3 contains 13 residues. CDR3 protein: CAIRQGVSYEQYF. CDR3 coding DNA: TGTGCCATCAGACAGGGAGTGTCCTACGAGCAGTACTTC.

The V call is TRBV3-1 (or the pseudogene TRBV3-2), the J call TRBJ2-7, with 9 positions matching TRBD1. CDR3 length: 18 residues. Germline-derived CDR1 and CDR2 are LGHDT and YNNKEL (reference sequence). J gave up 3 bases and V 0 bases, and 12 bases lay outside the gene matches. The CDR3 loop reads CASSQDGGQGPNRYEQYF. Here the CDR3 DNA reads TGTGCCAGCAGCCAAGATGGGGGACAGGGCCCAAACCGCTACGAGCAGTACTTC.

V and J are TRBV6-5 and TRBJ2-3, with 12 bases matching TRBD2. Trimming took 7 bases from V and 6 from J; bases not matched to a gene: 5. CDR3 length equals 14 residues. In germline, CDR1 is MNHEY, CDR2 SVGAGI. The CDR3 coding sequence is TGTGCCAGCACCTGGACTAGCGGGGTTGATACGCAGTATTTT. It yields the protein CASTWTSGVDTQYF.

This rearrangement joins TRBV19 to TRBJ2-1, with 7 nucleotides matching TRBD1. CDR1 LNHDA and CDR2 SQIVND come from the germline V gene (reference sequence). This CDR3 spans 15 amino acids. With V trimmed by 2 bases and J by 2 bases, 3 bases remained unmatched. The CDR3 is CASSILGGPYNEQFF. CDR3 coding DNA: TGTGCCAGTAGTATATTAGGGGGCCCCTACAATGAGCAGTTCTTC.

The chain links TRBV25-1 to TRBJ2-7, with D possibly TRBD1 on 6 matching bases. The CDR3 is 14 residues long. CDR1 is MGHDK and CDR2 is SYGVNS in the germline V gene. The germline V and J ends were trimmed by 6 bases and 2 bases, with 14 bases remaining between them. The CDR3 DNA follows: TGTGCCAGCAGGGGGGCAGGGATAACCTACGAGCAGTACTTC. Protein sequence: CASRGAGITYEQYF.

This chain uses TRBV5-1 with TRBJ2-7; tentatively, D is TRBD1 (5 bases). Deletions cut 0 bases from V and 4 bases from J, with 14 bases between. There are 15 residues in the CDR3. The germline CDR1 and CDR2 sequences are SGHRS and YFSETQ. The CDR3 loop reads CASSLVSGKSYEQYF. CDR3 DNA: TGCGCCAGCAGCTTGGTGTCAGGGAAGTCGTACGAGCAGTACTTC.

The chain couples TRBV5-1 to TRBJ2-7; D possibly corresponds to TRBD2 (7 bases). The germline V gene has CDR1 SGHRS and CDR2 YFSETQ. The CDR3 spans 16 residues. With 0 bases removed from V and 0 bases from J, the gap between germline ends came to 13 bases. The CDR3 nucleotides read TGCGCCAGCAGCTTGGCGGAGGGGGGGATCTCCTACGAGCAGTACTTC. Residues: CASSLAEGGISYEQYF.

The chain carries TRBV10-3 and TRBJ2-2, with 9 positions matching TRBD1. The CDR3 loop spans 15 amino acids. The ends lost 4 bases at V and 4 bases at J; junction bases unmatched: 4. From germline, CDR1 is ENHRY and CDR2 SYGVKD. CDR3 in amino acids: CAISGTGVTTGELFF. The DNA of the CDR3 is TGTGCCATCAGTGGGACAGGGGTTACCACCGGGGAGCTGTTTTTT.

In nucleotides, the CDR3 is TGTGCCAGCTCACCAGGGACAGGCCACACTGAAGCTTTCTTT. This sequence encodes CASSPGTGHTEAFF. The V call is TRBV18, the J call TRBJ1-1; 8 bases fit TRBD1. CDR1 is KGHSH, CDR2 LQKENI, per germline. V was pared by 2 bases and J by 3 bases, with 2 bases of the junction left unmatched. There are 14 residues in the CDR3.

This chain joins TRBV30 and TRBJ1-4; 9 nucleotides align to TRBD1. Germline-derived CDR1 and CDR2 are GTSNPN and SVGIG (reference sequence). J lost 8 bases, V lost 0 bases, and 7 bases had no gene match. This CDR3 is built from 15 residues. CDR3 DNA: TGTGCCTGGAGTGTACCCCGGACAGGGGTCGAAAAACTGTTTTTT. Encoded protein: CAWSVPRTGVEKLFF.

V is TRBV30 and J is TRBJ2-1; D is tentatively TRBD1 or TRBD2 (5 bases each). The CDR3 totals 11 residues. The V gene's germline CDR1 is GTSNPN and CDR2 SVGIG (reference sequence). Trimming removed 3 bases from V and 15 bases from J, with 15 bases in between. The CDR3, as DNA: TGTGCCTGGAGCGGTGGGACCGCGTCGTTCTTC. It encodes CAWSGGTASFF.

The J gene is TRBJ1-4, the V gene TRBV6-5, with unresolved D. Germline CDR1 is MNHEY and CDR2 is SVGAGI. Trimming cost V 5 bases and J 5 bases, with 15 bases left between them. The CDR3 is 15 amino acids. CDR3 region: CASSRRGQENEKLFF. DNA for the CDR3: TGTGCCAGCAGTCGTCGTGGGCAGGAGAATGAAAAACTGTTTTTT.

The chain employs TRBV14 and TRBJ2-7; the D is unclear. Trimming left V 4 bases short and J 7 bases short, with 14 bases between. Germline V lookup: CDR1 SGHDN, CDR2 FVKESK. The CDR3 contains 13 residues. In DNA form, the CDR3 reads TGTGCCAGCAGCCTCTATAGTAGGGCAGAGCAGTACTTC. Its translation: CASSLYSRAEQYF.

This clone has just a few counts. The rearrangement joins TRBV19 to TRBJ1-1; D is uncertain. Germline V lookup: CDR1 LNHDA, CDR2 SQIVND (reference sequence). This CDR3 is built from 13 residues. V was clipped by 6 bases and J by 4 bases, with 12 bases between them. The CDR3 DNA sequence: TGTGCCAGTAGCGGTCTGGGTCGCACTGAAGCTTTCTTT. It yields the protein CASSGLGRTEAFF.

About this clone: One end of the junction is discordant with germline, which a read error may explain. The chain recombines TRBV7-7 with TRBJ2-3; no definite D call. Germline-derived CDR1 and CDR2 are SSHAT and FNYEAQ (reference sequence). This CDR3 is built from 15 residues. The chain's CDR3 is CASSSTPLGTDTQYF. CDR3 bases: TGTGCTAGCAGCTCAACTCCGTTGGGCACAGATACGCAGTATTTT.

CDR3 coding DNA: TGTGCCAGCACTCCAGGGGGCTCGGGCACTGAAGCTTTCTTT. It translates to CASTPGGSGTEAFF. The chain employs TRBV7-9 and TRBJ1-1; TRBD1 matches at 8 bases. This CDR3 is built from 14 residues. V dropped 7 bases and J dropped 4; count of bases not matched to a gene: 8. The germline V gene has CDR1 SEHNR and CDR2 FQNEAQ (reference sequence).

Here the CDR3 reads CASSKGITGGTDTQYF. For the CDR3, the DNA is TGTGCCAGCAGCAAAGGGATAACAGGGGGCACAGATACGCAGTATTTT. The chain employs TRBV21-1 and TRBJ2-3; TRBD1, the D gene given by the table, was not confirmed from the DNA. TRBV21-1 is a recognized pseudogene. There are 16 residues in the CDR3.

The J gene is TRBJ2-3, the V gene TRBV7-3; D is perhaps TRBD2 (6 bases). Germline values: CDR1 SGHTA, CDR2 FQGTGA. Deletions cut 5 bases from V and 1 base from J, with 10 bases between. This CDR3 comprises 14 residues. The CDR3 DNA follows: TGTGCCAGCAGCCACACGGGGGGCACAGATACGCAGTATTTT. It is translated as CASSHTGGTDTQYF. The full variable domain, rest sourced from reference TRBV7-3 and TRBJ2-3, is GAGVSQTPSNKVTEKGKYVELRCDPISGHTALYWYRQSLGQGPEFLIYFQGTGAADDSGLPNDRFFAVRPEGSVSTLKIQRTERGDSAVYLCASSHTGGTDTQYFGPGTRLTVL.

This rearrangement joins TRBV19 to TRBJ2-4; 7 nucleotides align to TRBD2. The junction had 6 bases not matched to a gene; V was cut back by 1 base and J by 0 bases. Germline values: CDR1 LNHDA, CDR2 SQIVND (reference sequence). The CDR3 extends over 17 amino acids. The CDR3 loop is CASSIVGEGLAKNIQYF. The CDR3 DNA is TGTGCCAGTAGTATAGTCGGGGAGGGGCTAGCCAAAAACATTCAGTACTTC.

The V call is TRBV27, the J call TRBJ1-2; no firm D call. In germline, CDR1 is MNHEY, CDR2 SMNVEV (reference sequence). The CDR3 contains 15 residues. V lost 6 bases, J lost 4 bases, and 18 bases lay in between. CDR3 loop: CASRLGPGGSYGYTF. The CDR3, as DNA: TGTGCCAGCAGGCTAGGGCCGGGAGGAAGCTATGGCTACACCTTC.

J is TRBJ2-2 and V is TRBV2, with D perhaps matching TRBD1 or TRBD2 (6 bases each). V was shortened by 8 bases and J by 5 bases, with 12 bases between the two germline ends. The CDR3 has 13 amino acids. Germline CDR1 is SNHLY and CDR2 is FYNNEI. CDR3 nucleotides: TGTGCCAGCTTTGGGGGGCGGACCGGGGAGCTGTTTTTT. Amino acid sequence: CASFGGRTGELFF.

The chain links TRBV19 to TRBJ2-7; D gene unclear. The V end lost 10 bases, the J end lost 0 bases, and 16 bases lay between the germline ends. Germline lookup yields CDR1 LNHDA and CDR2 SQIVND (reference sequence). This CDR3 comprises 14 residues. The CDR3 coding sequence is TGTGCCACTATGGACGCTCATAACTCCTACGAGCAGTACTTC. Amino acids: CATMDAHNSYEQYF.